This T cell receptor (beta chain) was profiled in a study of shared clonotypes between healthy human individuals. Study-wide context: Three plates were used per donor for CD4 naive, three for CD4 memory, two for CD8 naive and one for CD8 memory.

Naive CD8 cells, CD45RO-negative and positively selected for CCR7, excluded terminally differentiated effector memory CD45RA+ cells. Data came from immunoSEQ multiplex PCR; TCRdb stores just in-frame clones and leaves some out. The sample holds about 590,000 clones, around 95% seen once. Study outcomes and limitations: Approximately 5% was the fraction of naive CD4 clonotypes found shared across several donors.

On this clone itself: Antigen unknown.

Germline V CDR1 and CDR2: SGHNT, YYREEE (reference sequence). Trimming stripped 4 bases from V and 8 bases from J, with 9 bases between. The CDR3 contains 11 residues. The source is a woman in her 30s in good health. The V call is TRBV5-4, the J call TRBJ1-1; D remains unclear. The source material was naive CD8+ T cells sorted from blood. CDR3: CASSHGPEAFF. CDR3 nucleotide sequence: TGTGCCAGCAGCCACGGGCCAGAAGCTTTCTTT.